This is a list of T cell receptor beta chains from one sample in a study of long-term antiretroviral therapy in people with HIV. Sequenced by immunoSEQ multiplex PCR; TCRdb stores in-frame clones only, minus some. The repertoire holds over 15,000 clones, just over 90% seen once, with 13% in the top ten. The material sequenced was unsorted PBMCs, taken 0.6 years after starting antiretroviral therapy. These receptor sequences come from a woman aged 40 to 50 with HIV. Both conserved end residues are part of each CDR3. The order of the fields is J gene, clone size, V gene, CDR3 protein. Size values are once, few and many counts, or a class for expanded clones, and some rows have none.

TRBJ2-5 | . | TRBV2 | CASSDQAEETQYF
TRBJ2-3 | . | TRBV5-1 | CASSFGEGTDTQYF
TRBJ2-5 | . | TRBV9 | CASSVGSRDRGETQYF
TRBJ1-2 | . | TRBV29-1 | CSVEPQGGYANYGYTF
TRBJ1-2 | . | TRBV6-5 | CASSQQKTGSYGYTF
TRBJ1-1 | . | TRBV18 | CASSLFARANMEAFF
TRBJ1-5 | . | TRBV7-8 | CASSHRSQDNQPQHF
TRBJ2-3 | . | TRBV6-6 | CASSSVGGPDTQYF
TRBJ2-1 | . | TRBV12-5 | CASGLGASGGNEQFF
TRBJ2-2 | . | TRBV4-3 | CASSQDSPSVIDTGELFF
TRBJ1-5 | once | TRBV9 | CASSVAGGAHGHSNQPQHF
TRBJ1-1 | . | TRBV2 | CAILSGLNTEAFF
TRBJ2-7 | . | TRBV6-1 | CASSEGPSLGYEQYF
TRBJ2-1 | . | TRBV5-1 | CASSLGLAGAMSYNEQFF
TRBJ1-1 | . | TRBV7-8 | CASTAGTANTEAFF
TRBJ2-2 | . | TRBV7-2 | CASSLGFGGELFF
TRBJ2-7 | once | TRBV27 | CASSLALGSYEQYF
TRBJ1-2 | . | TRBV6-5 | CASSSSFRTGQGYTF
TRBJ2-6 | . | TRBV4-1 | CASSQQGPPAGANVLTF
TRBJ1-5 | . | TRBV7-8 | CASSQKGQGFKPQHF
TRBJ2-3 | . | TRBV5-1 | CASRSGGARGTDTQYF
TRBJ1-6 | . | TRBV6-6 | CASREQGSGSPLHF